These 19 T cell receptor beta chains came from one sample sequenced in a study of T-cell reconstitution after alpha-beta-depleted transplantation in children. Researchers prepared the TCRbeta library using unique molecular identifiers, the study reports. MiXCR, run by TCRdb on the PCR reads, gives a single entry per CDR3 protein. The sample lists about 400,000 distinct CDR3 sequences; about a fifth were seen once. The sequences come from PBMCs from the stem cell graft donor, collected from the stem cell graft. The source of these receptors is a human donor who donated a stem cell graft to a child with acute myeloid leukemia.

The gene calls are TRBV7-2 and TRBJ1-3; no reliable D call. Germline V gene lookup returns CDR1 SGHTA and CDR2 FQGNSA. V was trimmed by 3 bases and J by 0 bases, leaving 6 bases between them. The length of the CDR3 is 14 residues. The CDR3 loop reads CASSFQHSGNTIYF. In DNA, the CDR3 is TGTGCCAGCAGCTTCCAACACTCTGGAAACACCATATATTTT.

This clonotype was seen more than once but under ten times. The chain uses TRBV18 and TRBJ2-5; D ambiguous. This CDR3 has 15 amino acids. Trimming left V 2 bases short and J 0 bases short, with 10 bases between. Germline V gene data show CDR1 as KGHSH and CDR2 as LQKENI. Here the CDR3 DNA reads TGTGCCAGCTCACCATGGGATACGTACCAAGAGACCCAGTACTTC. It translates to CASSPWDTYQETQYF. Variable domain in full (rest from reference TRBV18 and TRBJ2-5): NAGVMQNPRHLVRRRGQEARLRCSPMKGHSHVYWYRQLPEEGLKFMVYLQKENIIDESGMPKERFSAEFPKEGPSILRIQQVVRGDSAAYFCASSPWDTYQETQYFGPGTRLLVL.

The CDR3 protein is CASSYYRGGYNEQFF. CDR3 nucleotides: TGTGCCAGCAGTTATTACCGGGGTGGGTACAATGAGCAGTTCTTC. V gene TRBV6-2 or TRBV6-3 combines with J gene TRBJ2-1; D may be TRBD2 (5 bases). The V and J ends lost 3 bases and 4 bases respectively, with 13 bases between them. In germline, CDR1 is MNHEY, CDR2 SVGEGT. This CDR3 region has 15 residues.

This sequence joins TRBV5-1 and TRBJ1-4, with D unclear. CDR1 and CDR2 (germline): SGHRS, YFSETQ. This CDR3 region has 16 residues. Trimming cost V 4 bases and J 0 bases, with 13 bases left between them. The CDR3, as DNA: TGCGCCAGCAGCCCCGACGGACTTGCAACTAATGAAAAACTGTTTTTT. Protein product: CASSPDGLATNEKLFF.

This clonotype appeared many times. This chain uses TRBV29-1 with TRBJ2-1; tentative D call: TRBD2 (6 bases). The germline V gene encodes CDR1 SQVTM and CDR2 ANQGSEA. The CDR3 consists of 13 residues. This CDR3 reads CSGGKERSNEQFF. DNA for the CDR3: TGCAGTGGGGGGAAGGAGAGGAGCAATGAGCAGTTCTTC.

J is TRBJ2-7 and V is TRBV15; D is perhaps TRBD1 (5 bases). Germline V CDR1 and CDR2: LNHNV, YYDKDF (reference sequence). Trimming pared 8 bases from V and 3 bases from J, leaving 17 bases between. The CDR3 runs to 14 residues. The CDR3 spells CATGQGRENYEQYF. Written as DNA, the CDR3 is TGTGCCACCGGGCAGGGCAGGGAAAACTACGAGCAGTACTTC. Drawing the rest from reference TRBV15 and TRBJ2-7, the complete variable domain is DAMVIQNPRYQVTQFGKPVTLSCSQTLNHNVMYWYQQKSSQAPKLLFHYYDKDFNNEADTPDNFQSRRPNTSFCFLDIRSPGLGDTAMYLCATGQGRENYEQYFGPGTRLTVT.

Only a few counts were recorded for this clonotype. The V gene is TRBV4-1, the J gene TRBJ2-5; 8 nucleotides line up with TRBD2. Trimming took 0 bases from V and 5 from J; bases not matched to a gene: 5. Germline CDR1 MGHRA, CDR2 YSYEKL. CDR3 length: 15 residues. The CDR3 coding sequence is TGCGCCAGCAGCCAAGAACTAGCGGTGGGCGAGACCCAGTACTTC. The encoded protein is CASSQELAVGETQYF.

This clonotype showed up many times. The V gene is TRBV29-1, the J gene TRBJ2-1, with 10 bases that match TRBD1. Trimming took 4 bases from V and 9 from J; bases not matched to a gene: 6. The CDR3 is 13 residues long. Germline CDR1 is SQVTM and CDR2 is ANQGSEA. As DNA, the CDR3 is TGCAGCGTTGTCTGGACAGGGGGGAGTGAGCAGTTCTTC. This encodes CSVVWTGGSEQFF.

This clonotype was counted between two and nine times. The CDR3 region has the DNA TGTGCCAGCAGCTTTCCGACTAGCGGGCATACCTACGAGCAGTACTTC. This codes for CASSFPTSGHTYEQYF. The chain couples TRBV7-3 to TRBJ2-7, with 10 bases that match TRBD2. The CDR3 loop spans 16 amino acids. Germline V gene sequence: CDR1 SGHTA, CDR2 FQGTGA. J gave up 2 bases and V 3 bases, and 7 bases lay outside the gene matches.

Concerning this clonotype itself: A read error may account for a junction end that differs from germline. The chain uses TRBV14 and TRBJ1-1, with D hard to call. Germline loops: CDR1 SGHDN, CDR2 FVKESK. The length of the CDR3 is 12 residues. The CDR3 sequence: CGSRSLGTEAFF. CDR3 coding DNA: TGTGGCAGCAGGAGCTTGGGCACTGAAGCTTTCTTT.

This clonotype was recorded a few times. The V and J genes are TRBV6-1 and TRBJ2-7; 11 bases are a match to TRBD2. V dropped 5 bases and J dropped 3; count of bases not matched to a gene: 6. The CDR3 extends over 15 amino acids. Germline lookup yields CDR1 MNHNS and CDR2 SASEGT. The CDR3 bases are TGTGCCAGCAGTCCCCGACTAGCGGGACTCTACGAGCAGTACTTC. This sequence encodes CASSPRLAGLYEQYF.

This clonotype was picked up many times. The chain is built from TRBV12-3 or TRBV12-4 and TRBJ2-1; 10 bases match TRBD1. V lost 5 bases to trimming and J lost 5 bases; unmatched junction nucleotides: 9. The CDR3 runs 16 residues. CDR3 sequence: CASSLRTGGRNNEQFF. The CDR3 bases are TGTGCCAGCAGTCTGCGGACAGGGGGTAGGAACAATGAGCAGTTCTTC.

Only a few counts were recorded for this clonotype. This chain links TRBV20-1 with TRBJ1-1, with 7 bases matching TRBD1. Germline CDR1 DFQATT, CDR2 SNEGSKA (reference sequence). The CDR3 covers 13 residues. J was trimmed by 1 base and V by 6 bases; bases with no gene match: 5. The chain's CDR3 is CSATRTGNTEAFF. Here the CDR3 DNA reads TGCAGTGCAACCCGGACAGGGAACACTGAAGCTTTCTTT.

The J gene is TRBJ2-4, the V gene TRBV24-1; D gene unclear. The CDR3 has 15 amino acids. CDR1 KGHDR and CDR2 SFDVKD come from the germline V gene. Trimming shortened V by 2 bases and J by 2 bases, and 9 bases separated the two germline ends. The chain's CDR3 is CATSDSTDPKNIQYF. The CDR3, as DNA: TGTGCCACCAGTGATTCTACCGATCCCAAAAACATTCAGTACTTC.

This clonotype was picked up a small number of times. The chain uses TRBV12-3 or TRBV12-4 and TRBJ2-1; perhaps D is TRBD1 or TRBD2 (6 bases each). CDR3 length equals 15 residues. V was clipped by 1 base and J by 9 bases, with 16 bases between them. CDR3 residues: CASSLDLALRGEQFF. The CDR3 bases are TGTGCCAGCAGTTTAGATCTAGCGCTCAGGGGTGAGCAGTTCTTC.

This clonotype was observed many times. This chain connects TRBV20-1 to TRBJ2-3; 14 positions agree with TRBD2. The germline gives CDR1 DFQATT, CDR2 SNEGSKA (reference sequence). The junction had 11 bases not matched to a gene; V was cut back by 0 bases and J by 3 bases. The CDR3 sequence is 19 residues long. CDR3 in DNA: TGCAGTGCTAGAGATCCGGGACTAGCGGGAGAGGTGTGGACAGATACGCAGTATTTT. The encoded protein is CSARDPGLAGEVWTDTQYF.

This clonotype was seen a few times. The chain recombines TRBV10-3 with TRBJ2-7; the D gene could be TRBD1 or TRBD2 (5 bases each). Between the trimmed V and J ends, which lost 2 bases and 2 bases, there was a span of 19 bases. The CDR3 covers 17 residues. Germline V CDR1 and CDR2: ENHRY, SYGVKD. CDR3 region: CAISERGGLFGAYEQYF. CDR3 in DNA: TGTGCCATCAGTGAGAGGGGCGGGCTATTTGGCGCCTACGAGCAGTACTTC.

V and J are TRBV11-2 and TRBJ2-1, with TRBD2 matching over 7 bases. In germline, CDR1 is SGHAT, CDR2 FQNNGV. The CDR3 is 17 residues long. J was trimmed by 4 bases and V by 3 bases; bases with no gene match: 12. CDR3 sequence: CASSLGRAGATYNEQFF. The CDR3 DNA reads TGTGCCAGCAGCTTGGGGAGGGCGGGAGCCACTTACAATGAGCAGTTCTTC. Full variable domain (outside the CDR3, taken from reference TRBV11-2 and TRBJ2-1): EAGVAQSPRYKIIEKRQSVAFWCNPISGHATLYWYQQILGQGPKLLIQFQNNGVVDDSQLPKDRFSAERLKGVDSTLKIQPAKLEDSAVYLCASSLGRAGATYNEQFFGPGTRLTVL.

The sample holds a few counts of this clonotype. This chain uses TRBV5-1 with TRBJ2-7; D is uncertain. V shed 1 base and J shed 5 bases, with 10 bases lying between them. Per germline, CDR1 SGHRS and CDR2 YFSETQ. The CDR3 has 13 amino acids. CDR3 sequence: CASSLTSSNEQYF. The CDR3 DNA reads as TGCGCCAGCAGCTTGACTTCGTCCAACGAGCAGTACTTC.